The 22 T cell receptor beta chains reported below all come from one sample, sequenced in a study. TCRdb processed the 5' RACE reads anew with MiXCR; each CDR3 protein has one entry. The sample shows some 32,000 distinct CDR3 sequences, roughly a quarter of them seen only once. The sequenced sample consisted of memory CD4+ T cells sorted from blood. Documented subset: memory CD4+ T cells, CD4+CD45RO+CD25-. The receptors here all came from a female donor with breast cancer.

This clonotype was picked up many times. This chain joins TRBV20-1 and TRBJ1-5; D remains unclear. Per the germline V gene, CDR1 is DFQATT and CDR2 is SNEGSKA (reference sequence). The V end was cut by 5 bases, the J end by 0 bases, with 11 bases between. The CDR3 loop spans 14 amino acids. CDR3 amino acids: CSAWTGYSNQPQHF. CDR3 in DNA: TGCAGTGCTTGGACGGGATATAGCAATCAGCCCCAGCATTTT.

With regard to this clonotype: An end of the junction differs from the germline gene, which may be a read error. The rearrangement links TRBV5-5 to TRBJ1-5, with 9 bases lining up with TRBD1. The CDR3 totals 16 residues. CDR1 is SGHKS and CDR2 is YYEKEE in the germline V gene (reference sequence). This chain's CDR3 is CGSSLEWDRGNQPQHF. The CDR3 nucleotides are TGTGGCAGCAGCTTGGAATGGGACAGGGGCAATCAGCCCCAGCATTTT.

With respect to this clonotype: This likely comes from a read error, as the CDR3 has no conserved phenylalanine or tryptophan at its end. The V call is TRBV12-3 or TRBV12-4, the J call TRBJ2-1, with D tentatively TRBD1 (6 bases). V was cut by 5 bases and J by 8 bases, with 22 bases left in between. The CDR3 is 16 residues long. The CDR3 DNA follows: TGTGCCAGCAGTCGGCGAGGGGACGGCAGGGGAGATGAGCAGTTCCTC. It translates to CASSRRGDGRGDEQFL.

This clonotype is medium-sized by share. The rearrangement links TRBV5-1 to TRBJ2-7; D not resolved. This CDR3 spans 13 amino acids. V gave up 0 bases and J gave up 2 bases, with 6 bases separating them. Germline CDR1 and CDR2: SGHRS and YFSETQ. In DNA, the CDR3 is TGCGCCAGCAGCTTGGACAGCCCCTACGAGCAGTACTTC. Encoded protein: CASSLDSPYEQYF.

With regard to this clonotype: It may be a read error: a sequence one base away is much more abundant. V and J are TRBV12-3 or TRBV12-4 and TRBJ2-7; possible D gene TRBD2, 5 bases. This CDR3 comprises 11 residues. CDR3 residues: CASSLSSGIPF. The DNA for the CDR3 is TGTGCCAGCAGTTTATCGTCGGGGATCCCCTTC.

In this sample, this clonotype turned up many times. The chain has TRBV27 and TRBJ1-5; perhaps TRBD1 as D (5 bases). The germline V gene has CDR1 MNHEY and CDR2 SMNVEV (reference sequence). The V gene lost 2 bases and the J gene lost 7 bases, with 12 bases spanning the gap. The CDR3 is 14 amino acids. CDR3 DNA: TGTGCCAGCAGTTTAGCACGGACAAAACAGCCCCAGCATTTT. Protein: CASSLARTKQPQHF.

This clonotype was seen more than once but under ten times. V usage is TRBV2 and J usage is TRBJ1-1; D remains unclear. Germline loops: CDR1 SNHLY, CDR2 FYNNEI. Trimming cost V 4 bases and J 4 bases, with 13 bases left between them. CDR3 length equals 14 residues. CDR3 amino acids: CASSGRRVGTEAFF. The CDR3 coding sequence is TGTGCCAGCAGTGGACGACGGGTCGGCACTGAAGCTTTCTTT.

As concerns this clonotype: The germline gene is not matched at one end of the junction; a read error may be the cause. V and J are TRBV5-1 and TRBJ2-1; TRBD2 might be the D (5 bases). Germline V gene data show CDR1 as SGHRS and CDR2 as YFSETQ. This CDR3 region has 15 residues. The DNA of the CDR3 is TGCGCCGGCAGCCCAGGAGCGGCCCCCTACAGTGAGCAGTTCTTC. Translating gives CAGSPGAAPYSEQFF. Based on the CDR3 plus reference TRBV5-1 and TRBJ2-1, the full variable domain is KAGVTQTPRYLIKTRGQQVTLSCSPISGHRSVSWYQQTPGQGLQFLFEYFSETQRNKGNFPGRFSGRQFSNSRSEMNVSTLELGDSALYLCAGSPGAAPYSEQFFGPGTRLTVL.

The chain recombines TRBV12-3 or TRBV12-4 with TRBJ1-4; no clear D gene. The V gene lost 2 bases and the J gene lost 10 bases, with 5 bases spanning the gap. This CDR3 spans 11 amino acids. The CDR3 sequence: CASSLSGKLFF. CDR3 coding DNA: TGTGCCAGCAGTTTATCGGGAAAACTGTTTTTT.

Here the CDR3 DNA reads TGTGCCAGCAGCTTCTTGACTGGCTCCTACGAGCAGTACTTC. Protein sequence: CASSFLTGSYEQYF. The chain has TRBV7-2 and TRBJ2-7; the D is unclear. V lost 3 bases, J lost 0 bases, and 9 bases lay in between. Germline V lookup: CDR1 SGHTA, CDR2 FQGNSA. The CDR3 has 14 amino acids.

This clonotype has just a few counts. The chain joins TRBV27 to TRBJ1-2; 9 bases are shared with TRBD1. Germline V CDR1 and CDR2: MNHEY, SMNVEV (reference sequence). The CDR3 spans 17 residues. The trim removed 5 bases at V and 6 bases at J, leaving 16 bases unmatched. The chain's CDR3 is CASSRDGRARDRDGYTF. Here the CDR3 DNA reads TGTGCCAGCAGTCGAGACGGAAGGGCCCGGGACAGGGATGGCTACACCTTC.

The genes are TRBV28 and TRBJ2-6; the D gene is possibly TRBD2 (5 bases). The length of the CDR3 is 15 residues. Germline V gene lookup returns CDR1 MDHEN and CDR2 SYDVKM. The V gene lost 8 bases and the J gene lost 1 base, with 12 bases spanning the gap. The CDR3 sequence is CASRATKSGANVLTF. Written as DNA, the CDR3 is TGTGCCAGCCGGGCGACTAAATCTGGGGCCAACGTCCTGACTTTC.

By share of the sample, this clonotype is medium-sized. V usage is TRBV10-3 and J usage is TRBJ2-7; no definite D call. The CDR3 consists of 12 residues. In germline, CDR1 is ENHRY, CDR2 SYGVKD. V lost 3 bases and J 3 bases, leaving 6 bases between the germline ends. CDR3 sequence: CAISDQHYEQYF. Written as DNA, the CDR3 is TGTGCCATCAGTGACCAACACTACGAGCAGTACTTC.

The V call is TRBV7-9, the J call TRBJ2-5; TRBD2 agrees at 7 bases. The germline gives CDR1 SEHNR, CDR2 FQNEAQ (reference sequence). CDR3 length: 16 amino acids. V shed 2 bases and J 2 bases; nucleotides not matched to a gene: 8. The CDR3 DNA reads as TGTGCCAGCAGCTTACGTCCTAGCGGACCTCAAGAGACCCAGTACTTC. This translates into CASSLRPSGPQETQYF.

In its sample, this clonotype was seen a few times. The chain couples TRBV5-1 to TRBJ2-7, with D perhaps assigned TRBD1 or TRBD2 (6 bases each). V shed 4 bases and J shed 3 bases, with 11 bases lying between them. CDR1 and CDR2 from the germline V gene are SGHRS and YFSETQ. This CDR3 region has 13 residues. CDR3 in amino acids: CASSLRGRYEQYF. CDR3 DNA: TGCGCCAGCAGCCTTCGGGGGCGCTACGAGCAGTACTTC.

This clonotype turned up a few times. J is TRBJ2-3 and V is TRBV4-2; D is possibly TRBD2 (6 bases). V lost 4 bases and J 2 bases, leaving 16 bases between the germline ends. CDR3 length equals 16 residues. Germline loops: CDR1 LGHNA, CDR2 YNFKEQ. CDR3 in DNA: TGTGCCAGCAGCCCAGGGCCCGGGGGTAACACAGATACGCAGTATTTT. This gives the protein CASSPGPGGNTDTQYF.

The rearrangement joins TRBV5-5 to TRBJ2-7, with a tentative D call TRBD1 (5 bases). Germline V gives CDR1 SGHKS, CDR2 YYEKEE (reference sequence). The CDR3 extends over 13 amino acids. The V end lost 2 bases, the J end lost 2 bases, and 8 bases lay between the germline ends. The CDR3: CASSLDRTYEQYF. The DNA of the CDR3 is TGTGCCAGCAGCTTAGACAGAACCTACGAGCAGTACTTC.

This clonotype was seen repeatedly, ten times or more. Compared with germline, one end of the junction differs, possibly owing to a read error. The chain employs TRBV27 and TRBJ1-5; D uncertain. CDR1 is MNHEY and CDR2 is SMNVEV in the germline V gene (reference sequence). The CDR3 runs 15 residues. CDR3 loop: CASSISGGGNQPQHF. In DNA form, the CDR3 reads TGTGCCAGCAGTATATCCGGTGGAGGGAATCAGCCCCAGCATTTT.

Comment on this clonotype: This clone may be a read error of a much larger clone one base away. This sequence joins TRBV7-7 and TRBJ1-5; possibly TRBD1 for D (5 bases). In germline, CDR1 is SSHAT, CDR2 FNYEAQ (reference sequence). CDR3 size: 15 residues. CDR3 amino acids: CAGSPRGGDGQPQHF. The DNA for the CDR3 is TGTGCCGGCAGCCCCCGGGGAGGGGATGGACAGCCCCAGCATTTT.

This clonotype was counted between two and nine times. The rearrangement uses TRBV5-1 and TRBJ2-7, with 7 bases identical to TRBD1. The ends lost 3 bases at V and 5 bases at J; junction bases unmatched: 8. Germline-derived CDR1 and CDR2 are SGHRS and YFSETQ. This CDR3 is built from 14 residues. The CDR3 is CASSSSDRVHEQYF. In DNA form, the CDR3 reads TGCGCCAGCAGCTCCTCAGACAGGGTCCACGAGCAGTACTTC.

This clonotype was counted many times. The chain has TRBV5-4 and TRBJ2-2; possibly TRBD2 for D (5 bases). Germline V gene data show CDR1 as SGHNT and CDR2 as YYREEE (reference sequence). The CDR3 is made up of 18 amino acids. With 3 bases removed from V and 0 bases from J, the gap between germline ends came to 18 bases. The CDR3 DNA follows: TGTGCCAGCAGCTCCGGACTGAAACCCTCGGCGAACACCGGGGAGCTGTTTTTT. Translating it yields CASSSGLKPSANTGELFF.

This clonotype has a count of ten or more. The chain combines TRBV7-9 with TRBJ2-3, with 7 bases that match TRBD1. Germline-derived CDR1 and CDR2 are SEHNR and FQNEAQ (reference sequence). The length of the CDR3 is 15 residues. V dropped 1 base and J dropped 2; count of bases not matched to a gene: 3. CDR3 protein: CASSLVQGPTDTQYF. CDR3 nucleotide sequence: TGTGCCAGCAGCTTAGTACAGGGGCCCACAGATACGCAGTATTTT.